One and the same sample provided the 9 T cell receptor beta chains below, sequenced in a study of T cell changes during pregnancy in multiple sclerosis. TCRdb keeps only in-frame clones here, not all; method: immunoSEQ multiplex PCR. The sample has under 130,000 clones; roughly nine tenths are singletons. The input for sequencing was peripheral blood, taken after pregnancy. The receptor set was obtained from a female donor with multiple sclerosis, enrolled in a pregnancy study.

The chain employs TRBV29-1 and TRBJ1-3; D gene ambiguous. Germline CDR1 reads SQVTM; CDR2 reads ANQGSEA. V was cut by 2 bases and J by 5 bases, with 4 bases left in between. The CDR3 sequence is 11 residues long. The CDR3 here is CSVEIRNTIYF. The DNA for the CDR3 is TGCAGCGTTGAAATAAGAAACACCATATATTTT.

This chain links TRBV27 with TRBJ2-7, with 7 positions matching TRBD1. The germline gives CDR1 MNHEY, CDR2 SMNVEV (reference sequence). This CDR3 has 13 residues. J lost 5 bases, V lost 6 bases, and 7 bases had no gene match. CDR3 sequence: CASRGTVSHEQYF. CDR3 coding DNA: TGTGCCAGCAGGGGGACAGTGTCTCACGAGCAGTACTTC.

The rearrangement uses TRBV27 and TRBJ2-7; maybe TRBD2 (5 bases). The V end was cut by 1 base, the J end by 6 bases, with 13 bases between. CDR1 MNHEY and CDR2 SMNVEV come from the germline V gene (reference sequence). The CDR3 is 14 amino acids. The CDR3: CASSLWSVGVEQYF. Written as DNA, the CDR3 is TGTGCCAGCAGTTTATGGAGCGTGGGAGTCGAGCAGTACTTC.

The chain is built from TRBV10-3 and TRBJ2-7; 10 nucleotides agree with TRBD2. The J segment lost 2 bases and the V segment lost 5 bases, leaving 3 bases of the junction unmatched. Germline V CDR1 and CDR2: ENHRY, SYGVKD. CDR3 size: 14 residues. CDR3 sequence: CAISPSGSAYEQYF. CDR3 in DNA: TGTGCCATCAGTCCTAGCGGGAGCGCCTACGAGCAGTACTTC.

The CDR3 here is CASSLGAQGKETQYF. The DNA of the CDR3 is TGTGCCAGCAGCTTAGGGGCGCAGGGGAAAGAGACCCAGTACTTC. This rearrangement joins TRBV7-2 to TRBJ2-5; D may be TRBD1 (6 bases). The CDR3 totals 15 residues. V was pared by 1 base and J by 3 bases, with 12 bases between. The V gene's germline CDR1 is SGHTA and CDR2 FQGNSA. Combining the CDR3 with reference TRBV7-2 and TRBJ2-5 gives the whole variable domain GAGVSQSPSNKVTEKGKDVELRCDPISGHTALYWYRQSLGQGLEFLIYFQGNSAPDKSGLPSDRFSAERTGGSVSTLTIQRTQQEDSAVYLCASSLGAQGKETQYFGPGTRLLVL.

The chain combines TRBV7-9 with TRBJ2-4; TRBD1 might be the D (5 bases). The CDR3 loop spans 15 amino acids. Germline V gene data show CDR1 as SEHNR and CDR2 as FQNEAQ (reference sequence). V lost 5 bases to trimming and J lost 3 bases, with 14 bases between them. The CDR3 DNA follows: TGTGCCAGCAGCCCGAGCAGGGTTGACAAAAACATTCAGTACTTC. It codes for CASSPSRVDKNIQYF.

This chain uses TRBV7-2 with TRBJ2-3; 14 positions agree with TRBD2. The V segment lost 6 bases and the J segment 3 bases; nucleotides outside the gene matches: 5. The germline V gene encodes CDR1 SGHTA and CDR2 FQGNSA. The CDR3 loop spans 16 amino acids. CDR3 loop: CASSRTSGGPTDTQYF. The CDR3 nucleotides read TGTGCCAGCAGTCGGACTAGCGGGGGGCCAACAGATACGCAGTATTTT.

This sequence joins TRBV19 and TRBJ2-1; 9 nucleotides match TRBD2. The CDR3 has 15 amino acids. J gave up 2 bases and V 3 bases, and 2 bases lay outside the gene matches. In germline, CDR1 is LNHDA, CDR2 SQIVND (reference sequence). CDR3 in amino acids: CASSMLAGTYNEQFF. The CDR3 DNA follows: TGTGCCAGTAGTATGCTAGCGGGGACCTACAATGAGCAGTTCTTC.

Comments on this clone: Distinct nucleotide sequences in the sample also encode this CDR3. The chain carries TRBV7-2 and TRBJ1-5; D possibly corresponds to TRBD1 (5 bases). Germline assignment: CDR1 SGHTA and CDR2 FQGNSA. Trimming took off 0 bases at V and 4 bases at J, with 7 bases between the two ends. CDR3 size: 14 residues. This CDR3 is CASSLAGGNQPQHF. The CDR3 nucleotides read TGTGCCAGCAGCTTAGCGGGGGGGAATCAGCCCCAGCATTTT.